The next 23 T cell receptor beta chains were all read from a single sample in a study of cytomegalovirus exposure and HLA in healthy donors. Both 60 Vbeta primers and 13 Jbeta primers went into the PCR. Method: immunoSEQ multiplex PCR; TCRdb's copy keeps in-frame clones and lacks some. The sample lists 130,000 or so clones, around 75% seen once, with around 3.2% in the top ten. Sequencing input: PBMCs. Receptors originate from a man aged 25-45 years in good health and CMV-seronegative.

This chain's CDR3 is CASSLAGGENEQFF. The CDR3 DNA is TGTGCCAGCTCCTTGGCGGGAGGAGAGAATGAGCAGTTCTTC. V and J are TRBV7-3 and TRBJ2-1, with 8 bases matching TRBD2. The CDR3 loop spans 14 amino acids. Germline trimming cut 8 bases from V and 7 bases from J; bases unmatched to any gene: 10. The germline gives CDR1 SGHTA, CDR2 FQGTGA.

J is TRBJ2-7 and V is TRBV15, with 10 bases that match TRBD2. Germline V CDR1 and CDR2: LNHNV, YYDKDF (reference sequence). The CDR3 sequence is 16 residues long. V shed 0 bases and J 6 bases; nucleotides not matched to a gene: 8. The CDR3 DNA follows: TGTGCCACCAGCAGAGATGCCCTAGCGGGAGCGCGCGAGCAGTACTTC. Amino acid sequence: CATSRDALAGAREQYF.

This chain connects TRBV2 to TRBJ2-7; weak D call: TRBD1 (5 bases). Per the germline V gene, CDR1 is SNHLY and CDR2 is FYNNEI. The CDR3 totals 13 residues. V lost 6 bases, J lost 3 bases, and 12 bases lay in between. DNA of the CDR3: TGTGCCAGCAGCGAGGAAAGGGGCTACGAGCAGTACTTC. This gives the protein CASSEERGYEQYF.

This clone was recorded a few times. For the CDR3, the DNA is TGCGCCAGCTCCCTAGGCGGACTTTGGAATCAGCCCCAGCATTTT. Protein product: CASSLGGLWNQPQHF. The chain employs TRBV5-1 and TRBJ1-5; no reliable D call. The CDR3 consists of 15 residues. V was shortened by 7 bases and J by 4 bases, with 18 bases between the two germline ends. Germline V gene lookup returns CDR1 SGHRS and CDR2 YFSETQ.

The rearrangement links TRBV5-1 to TRBJ2-1; 9 bases are a match to TRBD1. The CDR3 consists of 14 residues. V was clipped by 4 bases and J by 7 bases; unmatched bases: 6. The V gene's germline CDR1 is SGHRS and CDR2 YFSETQ. The DNA for the CDR3 is TGCGCCAGCAGCATGGGACAGGGAGAAAATGAGCAGTTCTTC. Protein product: CASSMGQGENEQFF.

Turning to this clone: Other DNA sequences in the sample encode the same CDR3. This sequence joins TRBV6-5 and TRBJ2-7, with D unclear. V was clipped by 0 bases and J by 4 bases, with 13 bases between them. Germline loops: CDR1 MNHEY, CDR2 SVGAGI. The CDR3 sequence is 15 residues long. CDR3 residues: CASSYSASQAYEQYF. The DNA of the CDR3 is TGTGCCAGCAGTTACTCAGCCAGTCAGGCTTACGAGCAGTACTTC.

The rearrangement joins TRBV5-1 to TRBJ2-4, with no clear D. Germline CDR1 reads SGHRS; CDR2 reads YFSETQ. Trimming pared 0 bases from V and 8 bases from J, leaving 12 bases between. The CDR3 sequence is 14 residues long. CDR3 amino acids: CASSLGQLSDIQYF. CDR3 nucleotide sequence: TGCGCCAGCAGCTTGGGGCAGTTAAGCGACATTCAGTACTTC.

The chain joins TRBV27 to TRBJ1-5; D is unresolved. The CDR3 has 13 residues. Trimming pared 2 bases from V and 7 bases from J, leaving 9 bases between. Germline V gives CDR1 MNHEY, CDR2 SMNVEV (reference sequence). CDR3: CASSLIGEQPQHF. CDR3 in DNA: TGTGCCAGCAGTTTAATAGGAGAGCAGCCCCAGCATTTT.

In this sample, this clone turned up once. The chain is built from TRBV28 and TRBJ2-7; TRBD2 agrees at 8 bases. Germline values: CDR1 MDHEN, CDR2 SYDVKM. The CDR3 has 14 amino acids. The V segment lost 6 bases and the J segment 3 bases; nucleotides outside the gene matches: 7. CDR3 sequence reads: CASRRSSGSYEQYF. DNA of the CDR3: TGTGCCAGCAGGCGGTCGAGCGGGAGCTACGAGCAGTACTTC.

Here the CDR3 DNA reads TGTGCCAGCAGTCAGGACAGGTCTGGGGCCAACGTCCTGACTTTC. Protein sequence: CASSQDRSGANVLTF. V is TRBV2 and J is TRBJ2-6, with 7 bases identical to TRBD1. The CDR3 totals 15 residues. Germline V CDR1 and CDR2: SNHLY, FYNNEI. Unmatched junction bases numbered 2, after V lost 5 bases and J lost 1 base.

This chain joins TRBV5-1 and TRBJ2-1, with 9 bases that match TRBD1. Trimming removed 4 bases from V and 10 bases from J; junction bases left unmatched: 21. In germline, CDR1 is SGHRS, CDR2 YFSETQ. CDR3 length: 18 residues. CDR3 bases: TGCGCCAGCAGCCCATACCCAGTCGGACAGGGGCGTCTGAGGGAGCAGTTCTTC. Translating gives CASSPYPVGQGRLREQFF.

J is TRBJ1-1 and V is TRBV4-1; TRBD1 matches at 7 bases. This CDR3 has 14 amino acids. CDR1 MGHRA and CDR2 YSYEKL come from the germline V gene. V lost 6 bases, J lost 6 bases, and 10 bases stayed unmatched. As DNA, the CDR3 is TGCGCCAGCAGGATACAGGGGAGTCGCCCTGAAGCTTTCTTT. It encodes CASRIQGSRPEAFF.

V usage is TRBV4-3 and J usage is TRBJ2-3, with D tentatively TRBD2 (5 bases). Trimming left V 4 bases short and J 2 bases short, with 13 bases between. Looked up from germline, CDR1 is LGHNA and CDR2 is YSLEER. The CDR3 length is 15 residues. The CDR3 coding sequence is TGCGCCAGCAGCCCCCGGAGGCAGTTCACAGATACGCAGTATTTT. The encoded protein is CASSPRRQFTDTQYF.

The chain couples TRBV9 to TRBJ1-1, with D possibly TRBD1 on 5 matching bases. The CDR3 is 15 amino acids. From germline, CDR1 is SGDLS and CDR2 YYNGEE. V lost 4 bases, J lost 8 bases, and 21 bases lay in between. Written as DNA, the CDR3 is TGTGCCAGCAGCCGGGGGGATGGTCCTCATCAAGAAGCTTTCTTT. This encodes CASSRGDGPHQEAFF. The full variable domain, in which reference TRBV9 and TRBJ1-1 provide the parts outside the CDR3, is DSGVTQTPKHLITATGQRVTLRCSPRSGDLSVYWYQQSLDQGLQFLIQYYNGEERAKGNILERFSAQQFPDLHSELNLSSLELGDSALYFCASSRGDGPHQEAFFGQGTRLTVV.

This clone was observed once. CDR3 DNA: TGTGCCAGCAGACCAGGGGGGTATTACGAGCAGTACTTC. It specifies CASRPGGYYEQYF. The V gene is TRBV28, the J gene TRBJ2-7, with D possibly TRBD1 on 7 matching bases. V lost 6 bases and J lost 4, with 13 bases in between. The germline gives CDR1 MDHEN, CDR2 SYDVKM. The CDR3 has 13 residues.

The rearrangement uses TRBV5-6 and TRBJ1-1; weak D call: TRBD1 (5 bases). CDR3 length: 15 residues. Trimming shortened V by 3 bases and J by 3 bases, and 15 bases separated the two germline ends. Germline V gene lookup returns CDR1 SGHDT and CDR2 YYEEEE. The CDR3 spells CASSSPWGGDTEAFF. CDR3 nucleotide sequence: TGTGCCAGCAGCTCCCCTTGGGGGGGGGACACTGAAGCTTTCTTT.

The V and J genes are TRBV27 and TRBJ2-6; 8 nucleotides agree with TRBD1. The germline V gene has CDR1 MNHEY and CDR2 SMNVEV (reference sequence). Unmatched junction bases numbered 4, after V lost 5 bases and J lost 1 base. CDR3 size: 16 residues. CDR3: CASSQGAGSGANVLTF. The CDR3 nucleotides are TGTGCCAGCAGTCAGGGGGCAGGGTCTGGGGCCAACGTCCTGACTTTC.

The V call is TRBV18, the J call TRBJ1-4, with a weak D call TRBD1 (5 bases). V lost 6 bases, J lost 5 bases, and 13 bases lay in between. Germline values: CDR1 KGHSH, CDR2 LQKENI. The CDR3 totals 14 residues. The CDR3 sequence is CASSEGPGNEKLFF. In DNA form, the CDR3 reads TGTGCCAGCTCGGAGGGGCCAGGGAATGAAAAACTGTTTTTT.

This chain links TRBV6-5 with TRBJ1-2; no reliable D call. The CDR3 runs to 14 residues. From germline, CDR1 is MNHEY and CDR2 SVGAGI. Trimming stripped 2 bases from V and 4 bases from J, with 11 bases between. CDR3 nucleotide sequence: TGTGCCAGCAGTTACATCGGCGGGCCCTATGGCTACACCTTC. As protein: CASSYIGGPYGYTF.

The chain links TRBV28 to TRBJ2-7, with 9 nucleotides matching TRBD1. Losses at the gene ends were 2 bases for V and 4 bases for J; bases not matched to a gene: 6. The CDR3 extends over 15 amino acids. CDR1 MDHEN and CDR2 SYDVKM come from the germline V gene. In DNA form, the CDR3 reads TGTGCCAGCAGTTTAGTAGGACAGGGGAAGTACGAGCAGTACTTC. Translating gives CASSLVGQGKYEQYF.

This rearrangement joins TRBV6-5 to TRBJ2-7, with a possible D match to TRBD2 (5 bases). The germline V gene has CDR1 MNHEY and CDR2 SVGAGI. The V and J ends lost 4 bases and 3 bases respectively, with 13 bases between them. The CDR3 has 14 residues. This CDR3 is CASSLRGRHYEQYF. The CDR3 DNA reads TGTGCCAGCAGTTTACGGGGAAGACACTACGAGCAGTACTTC.

The CDR3 bases are TGTGCCAGCAGCTTAGTGCCTAGCGGGATCGAGACCCAGTACTTC. Protein sequence: CASSLVPSGIETQYF. The chain joins TRBV7-9 to TRBJ2-5, with 9 bases that match TRBD2. The CDR3 extends over 15 amino acids. The V gene's germline CDR1 is SEHNR and CDR2 FQNEAQ (reference sequence). Trimming removed 1 base from V and 5 bases from J; junction bases left unmatched: 5.

This clone has a single count. This rearrangement joins TRBV7-8 to TRBJ2-1; tentative D call: TRBD2 (6 bases). Germline CDR1 SGHVS, CDR2 FQNEAQ. This CDR3 contains 17 residues. With 4 bases removed from V and 8 bases from J, the gap between germline ends came to 24 bases. In DNA, the CDR3 is TGTGCCAGCAGCTCCCAACTGACCCTAGCGATAGGTTATGAGCAGTTCTTC. This translates into CASSSQLTLAIGYEQFF.